The source of this TCR beta chain is a study of beta chain features in type 1 diabetes. Whole-study findings and limits: PCR may have favored shorter templates equally in patients and controls.

Stem cell-like memory, regulatory, central memory and naive CD4+ cells were sorted via CD45RO/CCR7/CD25/CD127/CD95/CD27. The CDR3 spans 16 residues. As concerns this clone: Its antigen is not known.

The authors reverse transcribed all of the isolated RNA, so sequencing captured expressed TCRB transcripts. For naive, central memory and regulatory T cell samples, reads averaged approximately 3.9 million. Assay used: immunoSEQ multiplex PCR; TCRdb lists only in-frame clones, some missing. The data contain about 930,000 clones, 15% to 20% of them singletons. The rearrangement joins TRBV21-1 to TRBJ2-7; the D call TRBD2 from the table was never checked on the DNA. TRBV21-1 is a documented pseudogene. This clonotype was sampled from a woman aged 18 to 35 in good health. Sequencing input: naive CD4+ T cells from blood. The CDR3 sequence: CASSKGAGGPLSEQYF. CDR3 in DNA: TGTGCCAGCAGCAAAGGGGCGGGAGGGCCATTGAGCGAGCAGTACTTC.